These 21 T cell receptor beta chains share one sample of origin, sequenced in a study of regulatory T cells in long-lasting Graves disease. Libraries of TCR beta came from iRepertoire HTBI primers plus Arm-PCR of CDR3 regions. MiXCR, applied by TCRdb to the multiplex PCR reads, yields one record per CDR3 protein. The table shows under 450,000 distinct CDR3 sequences, with about 20% occurring only once. Time point described: persistent/refractory GD, antithyroid drugs over 5 years with positive TRAb. After RNA was extracted from PBMCs, the TCR library was made from it. The input for sequencing was peripheral blood mononuclear cells (PBMCs), taken when the disease was refractory, from a patient treated with antithyroid drugs. These receptors all come from a female donor with Graves disease.

This clonotype was counted many times. The V call is TRBV7-9, the J call TRBJ1-1; 7 positions agree with TRBD1. The CDR3 consists of 13 residues. Per the germline V gene, CDR1 is SEHNR and CDR2 is FQNEAQ (reference sequence). The ends lost 6 bases at V and 6 bases at J; junction bases unmatched: 7. CDR3 nucleotide sequence: TGTGCCAGCAGACTCAATGACAGGGCTGAAGCTTTCTTT. This sequence encodes CASRLNDRAEAFF.

The chain recombines TRBV30 with TRBJ2-7; TRBD2 aligns across 10 bases. This CDR3 region has 13 residues. V trimming: 3 bases; J trimming: 1 base; junction bases outside the gene matches: 0. Germline V gene data show CDR1 as GTSNPN and CDR2 as SVGIG (reference sequence). DNA of the CDR3: TGTGCCTGGAGACTAGCGGGATCCTACGAGCAGTACTTC. Residues: CAWRLAGSYEQYF.

The rearrangement joins TRBV7-9 to TRBJ2-4, with no clear D. There are 13 residues in the CDR3. The germline gives CDR1 SEHNR, CDR2 FQNEAQ (reference sequence). V dropped 6 bases and J dropped 0 bases, with 6 bases sitting between them. The CDR3 DNA reads TGTGCCAGCAGGGACCCAGCCAAAAACATTCAGTACTTC. It codes for CASRDPAKNIQYF. The full variable domain, with the rest looked up from reference TRBV7-9 and TRBJ2-4, is DTGVSQNPRHKITKRGQNVTFRCDPISEHNRLYWYRQTLGQGPEFLTYFQNEAQLEKSRLLSDRFSAERPKGSFSTLEIQRTEQGDSAMYLCASRDPAKNIQYFGAGTRLSVL.

The sample holds many counts of this clonotype. This chain uses TRBV7-6 with TRBJ2-1, with D unclear. The CDR3 spans 17 residues. Trimming took 2 bases from V and 4 from J, leaving 18 bases between them. Germline V gene lookup returns CDR1 SGHVS and CDR2 FNYEAQ. The CDR3 DNA reads as TGTGCCAGCAGCTTACCCCACCGTTCCGAAGGGTACAATGAGCAGTTCTTC. Translating it yields CASSLPHRSEGYNEQFF.

On this clonotype itself: One end of the junction varies from germline; a read error may be responsible. The chain recombines TRBV10-3 with TRBJ2-2, with a tentative D call TRBD1 (6 bases). The CDR3 consists of 13 residues. Germline V lookup: CDR1 ENHRY, CDR2 SYGVKD. CDR3 in amino acids: CATRGQNTGELFF. The DNA of the CDR3 is TGTGCCACCAGAGGACAGAACACCGGGGAGCTATTTTTT.

This clonotype was seen repeatedly, ten times or more. CDR3 sequence: CASSALPGQGIEETQYF. CDR3 DNA sequence: TGTGCCAGCAGCGCCCTACCGGGACAGGGTATCGAAGAGACCCAGTACTTC. The gene calls are TRBV11-2 and TRBJ2-5, with 9 positions matching TRBD1. V lost 5 bases to trimming and J lost 3 bases; unmatched junction nucleotides: 13. The CDR3 loop spans 17 amino acids. Germline-derived CDR1 and CDR2 are SGHAT and FQNNGV.

Only a few counts were recorded for this clonotype. This chain connects TRBV3-1 to TRBJ1-5; no firm D call. This CDR3 spans 15 amino acids. V shed 0 bases and J shed 6 bases, with 12 bases lying between them. Germline loops: CDR1 LGHDT, CDR2 YNNKEL (reference sequence). The CDR3 reads CASSQDLRGSQPQHF. The CDR3 DNA reads as TGTGCCAGCAGCCAAGATCTCCGGGGAAGTCAGCCCCAGCATTTT. The full variable domain, rest sourced from reference TRBV3-1 and TRBJ1-5, is DTAVSQTPKYLVTQMGNDKSIKCEQNLGHDTMYWYKQDSKKFLKIMFSYNNKELIINETVPNRFSPKSPDKAHLNLHINSLELGDSAVYFCASSQDLRGSQPQHFGDGTRLSIL.

The table lists this clonotype with a few counts. The chain uses TRBV19 and TRBJ2-2; unclear D gene. The CDR3 runs to 14 residues. Germline CDR1 and CDR2: LNHDA and SQIVND (reference sequence). V shed 11 bases and J shed 6 bases, with 19 bases lying between them. CDR3 loop: CAAARVSTSGELFF. The CDR3 DNA follows: TGTGCCGCAGCCCGGGTTTCTACCTCCGGGGAGCTGTTTTTT.

This clonotype appeared once. V gene TRBV27 combines with J gene TRBJ2-1, with D possibly matching TRBD2 (6 bases). V gave up 7 bases and J gave up 0 bases, with 13 bases separating them. Looked up from germline, CDR1 is MNHEY and CDR2 is SMNVEV (reference sequence). The CDR3 loop spans 15 amino acids. In DNA, the CDR3 is TGTGCCAGCACCCCAGGAGGGAGCTCCTACAATGAGCAGTTCTTC. Translation: CASTPGGSSYNEQFF.

The CDR3 region is CASSISDYGYTF. The CDR3 DNA sequence: TGTGCCAGTAGTATATCCGACTATGGCTACACCTTC. V usage is TRBV19 and J usage is TRBJ1-2; D ambiguous. CDR1 is LNHDA and CDR2 is SQIVND in the germline V gene (reference sequence). The CDR3 contains 12 residues. Between the trimmed V and J ends, which lost 2 bases and 3 bases, there was a span of 4 bases. Using reference TRBV19 and TRBJ1-2 for the parts outside the CDR3, the full variable domain is DGGITQSPKYLFRKEGQNVTLSCEQNLNHDAMYWYRQDPGQGLRLIYYSQIVNDFQKGDIAEGYSVSREKKESFPLTVTSAQKNPTAFYLCASSISDYGYTFGSGTRLTVV.

This clonotype was observed at least ten times. The V and J genes are TRBV28 and TRBJ1-1; D is uncertain. Per the germline V gene, CDR1 is MDHEN and CDR2 is SYDVKM. The CDR3 is 16 residues long. The V and J ends lost 1 base and 0 bases respectively, with 12 bases between them. In DNA, the CDR3 is TGTGCCAGCAGTTTATCCGACCTTGTACTGAACACTGAAGCTTTCTTT. This codes for CASSLSDLVLNTEAFF.

The genes are TRBV2 and TRBJ2-2; D is uncertain. CDR1 and CDR2 from the germline V gene are SNHLY and FYNNEI. V was clipped by 2 bases and J by 7 bases, with 5 bases between them. This CDR3 has 12 residues. The DNA for the CDR3 is TGTGCCAGCAGTGAACAGGACGGGGAGCTGTTTTTT. It codes for CASSEQDGELFF.

In its sample, this clonotype was seen once. The V call is TRBV30, the J call TRBJ2-2; maybe TRBD1 (6 bases). The CDR3 totals 13 residues. Trimming shortened V by 4 bases and J by 5 bases, and 11 bases separated the two germline ends. Per germline, CDR1 GTSNPN and CDR2 SVGIG (reference sequence). The CDR3 DNA reads TGTGCCTGGACAGGGGATTATACCGGGGAGCTGTTTTTT. This sequence encodes CAWTGDYTGELFF.

V gene TRBV3-1 combines with J gene TRBJ2-7, with D perhaps TRBD1 or TRBD2 (5 bases each). Germline V gives CDR1 LGHDT, CDR2 YNNKEL (reference sequence). The CDR3 is made up of 15 amino acids. V was clipped by 10 bases and J by 1 base, with 20 bases between them. CDR3 amino acids: CATRGQGGLSYEQYF. In DNA form, the CDR3 reads TGTGCCACCCGGGGTCAGGGCGGTTTGTCCTACGAGCAGTACTTC.

V usage is TRBV24-1 and J usage is TRBJ2-2, with unresolved D. The CDR3 is 15 residues long. With 0 bases removed from V and 3 bases from J, the gap between germline ends came to 7 bases. The germline V gene encodes CDR1 KGHDR and CDR2 SFDVKD. CDR3: CATSDLRQHTGELFF. CDR3 nucleotide sequence: TGTGCCACCAGTGATTTGAGGCAGCACACCGGGGAGCTGTTTTTT.

This clonotype was seen many times. V gene TRBV29-1 combines with J gene TRBJ2-5, with 11 bases fitting TRBD2. Losses at the gene ends were 6 bases for V and 0 bases for J; bases not matched to a gene: 9. Germline values: CDR1 SQVTM, CDR2 ANQGSEA. The CDR3 length is 16 residues. Here the CDR3 reads CSVATSGSWNQETQYF. CDR3 nucleotides: TGCAGCGTAGCCACTAGCGGGAGTTGGAACCAAGAGACCCAGTACTTC.

A word on this clonotype: A single base separates this from a much larger clone, so it may be a read error. CDR3 sequence (DNA): TGTGCCAGCAGTGAAGCGGGGGGCAGGGCCGAGCAGTACTTC. Protein product: CASSEAGGRAEQYF. The chain joins TRBV6-1 to TRBJ2-7; D assignment may be TRBD1 or TRBD2 (6 bases each). Trimming took off 0 bases at V and 6 bases at J, with 12 bases between the two ends. CDR3 length: 14 residues. Per the germline V gene, CDR1 is MNHNS and CDR2 is SASEGT.

A note on this clonotype: This CDR3 is missing its conserved last phenylalanine or tryptophan, likely due to a read error. This chain uses TRBV5-1 with TRBJ2-7, with 8 bases fitting TRBD1. The CDR3 is 15 residues long. CDR1 is SGHRS, CDR2 YFSETQ, per germline. V was clipped by 0 bases and J by 4 bases; unmatched bases: 6. As DNA, the CDR3 is TGCGCCAGCAGCTTGGCGGCAGGGGGCTCTTACGAGCAGTACTTA. It yields the protein CASSLAAGGSYEQYL.

As regards this clonotype: A much larger clone sits a single nucleotide away, making a read error possible. The rearrangement links TRBV5-1 to TRBJ2-7; TRBD2 agrees at 8 bases. CDR1 and CDR2 from the germline V gene are SGHRS and YFSETQ. The CDR3 spans 16 residues. The junction had 11 bases not matched to a gene; V was cut back by 0 bases and J by 6 bases. CDR3 in amino acids: CASSLAVAGGGCEQYF. CDR3 DNA sequence: TGCGCCAGCAGCTTGGCCGTTGCGGGAGGAGGGTGCGAGCAGTACTTC.

In this sample, this clonotype turned up a few times. The CDR3 reads CASSSGQGTIQYF. CDR3 coding DNA: TGTGCCAGCAGCTCGGGACAGGGCACCATTCAGTACTTC. This sequence joins TRBV7-6 and TRBJ2-4; 9 bases agree with TRBD1. This CDR3 contains 13 residues. Trimming removed 4 bases from V and 9 bases from J; junction bases left unmatched: 4. Germline V gene sequence: CDR1 SGHVS, CDR2 FNYEAQ.

The J gene is TRBJ1-4, the V gene TRBV7-2, with 9 positions matching TRBD1. The ends lost 0 bases at V and 7 bases at J; junction bases unmatched: 9. This CDR3 is 17 amino acids long. The germline V gene encodes CDR1 SGHTA and CDR2 FQGNSA. In DNA form, the CDR3 reads TGTGCCAGCAGCTTAGCCAGCCCGGGACAGGGTGGTGAAAAACTGTTTTTT. This sequence encodes CASSLASPGQGGEKLFF.